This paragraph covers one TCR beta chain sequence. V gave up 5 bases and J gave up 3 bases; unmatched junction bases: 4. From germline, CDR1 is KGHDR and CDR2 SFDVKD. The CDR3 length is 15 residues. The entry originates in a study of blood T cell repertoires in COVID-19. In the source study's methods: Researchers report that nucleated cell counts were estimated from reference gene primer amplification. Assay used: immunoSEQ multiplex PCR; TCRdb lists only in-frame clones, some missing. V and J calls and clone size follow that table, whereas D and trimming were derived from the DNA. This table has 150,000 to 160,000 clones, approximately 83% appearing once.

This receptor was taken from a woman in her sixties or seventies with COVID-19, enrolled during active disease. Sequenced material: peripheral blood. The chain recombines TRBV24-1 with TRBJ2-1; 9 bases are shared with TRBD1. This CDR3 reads CATSVRDRDYNEQFF. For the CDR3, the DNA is TGTGCCACCAGTGTCCGGGACAGGGACTACAATGAGCAGTTCTTC.